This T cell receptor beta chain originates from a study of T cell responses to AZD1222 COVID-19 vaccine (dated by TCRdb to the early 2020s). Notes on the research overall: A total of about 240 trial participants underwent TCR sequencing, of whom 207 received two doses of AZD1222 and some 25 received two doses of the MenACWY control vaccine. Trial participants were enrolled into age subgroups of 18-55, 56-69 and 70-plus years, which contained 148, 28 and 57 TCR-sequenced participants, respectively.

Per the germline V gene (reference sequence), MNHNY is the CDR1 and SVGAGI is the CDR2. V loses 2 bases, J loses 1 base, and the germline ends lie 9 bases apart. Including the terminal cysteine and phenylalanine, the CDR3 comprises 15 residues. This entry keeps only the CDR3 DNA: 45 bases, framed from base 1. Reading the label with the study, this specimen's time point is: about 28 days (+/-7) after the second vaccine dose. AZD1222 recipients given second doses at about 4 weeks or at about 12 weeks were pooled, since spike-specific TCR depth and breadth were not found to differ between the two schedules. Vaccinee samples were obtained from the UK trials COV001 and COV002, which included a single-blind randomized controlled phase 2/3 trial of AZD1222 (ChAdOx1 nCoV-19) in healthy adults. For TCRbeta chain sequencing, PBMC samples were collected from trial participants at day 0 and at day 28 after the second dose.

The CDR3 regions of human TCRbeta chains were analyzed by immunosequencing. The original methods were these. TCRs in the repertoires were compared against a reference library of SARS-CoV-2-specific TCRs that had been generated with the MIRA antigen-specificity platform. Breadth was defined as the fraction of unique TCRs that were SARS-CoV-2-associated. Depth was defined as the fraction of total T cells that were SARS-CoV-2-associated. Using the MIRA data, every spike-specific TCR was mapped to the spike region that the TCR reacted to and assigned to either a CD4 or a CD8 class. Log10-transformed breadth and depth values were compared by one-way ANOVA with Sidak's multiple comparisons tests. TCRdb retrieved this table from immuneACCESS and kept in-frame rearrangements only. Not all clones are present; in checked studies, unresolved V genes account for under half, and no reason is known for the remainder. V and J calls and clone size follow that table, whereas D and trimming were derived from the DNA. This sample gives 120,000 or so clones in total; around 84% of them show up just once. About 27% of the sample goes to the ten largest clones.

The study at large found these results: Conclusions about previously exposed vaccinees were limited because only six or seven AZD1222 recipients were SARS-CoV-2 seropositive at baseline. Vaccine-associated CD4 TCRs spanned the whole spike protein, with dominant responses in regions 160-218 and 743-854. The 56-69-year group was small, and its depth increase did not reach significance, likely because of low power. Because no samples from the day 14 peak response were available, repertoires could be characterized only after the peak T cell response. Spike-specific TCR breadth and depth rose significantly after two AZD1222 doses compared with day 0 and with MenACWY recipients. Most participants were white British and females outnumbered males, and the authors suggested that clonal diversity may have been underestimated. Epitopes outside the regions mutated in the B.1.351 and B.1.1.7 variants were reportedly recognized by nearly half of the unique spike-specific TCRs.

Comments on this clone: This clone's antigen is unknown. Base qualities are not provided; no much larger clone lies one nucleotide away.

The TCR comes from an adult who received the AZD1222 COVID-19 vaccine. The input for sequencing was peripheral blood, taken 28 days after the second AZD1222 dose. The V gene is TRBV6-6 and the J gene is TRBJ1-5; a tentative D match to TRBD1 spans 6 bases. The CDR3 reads CASSYGQKSNQPQHF. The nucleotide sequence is TGTGCCAGCAGTTACGGACAGAAAAGCAATCAGCCCCAGCATTTT.